These 15 T cell receptor beta chains originate from one sample sequenced in a study of T cells in women clearing cervical HPV infection. Measured with immunoSEQ multiplex PCR; TCRdb has only the in-frame clones, and not every one. The listing contains tens of thousands of clones. The sample consisted of blood buffy coat. These receptors came from a woman between 18 and 70 years old with a cervical HPV16 infection that either progressed to CIN3+ or cleared (not recorded which).

A word on this clone: The read finishes 3 residues shy of the CDR3 end, and the germline J gene is used to complete it. V is TRBV19 and J is TRBJ1-2; D not certain. There are 15 residues in the CDR3. Germline V gives CDR1 LNHDA, CDR2 SQIVND (reference sequence). CDR3 DNA (partial): TGTGCCAGTAGTATTGGTCTAGTTGTGTACAATGAC. It yields the protein CASSIGLVVYND. The full CDR3 protein reads CASSIGLVVYNDYTF.

In regard to this clone: The CDR3 goes on 3 residues after the read ends, and that part is filled in from the germline J gene. The chain employs TRBV7-2 and TRBJ2-3; 9 bases are shared with TRBD2. V was clipped by 0 bases and J by 2 bases; unmatched bases: 3. The CDR3 contains 16 residues. Germline V gene data show CDR1 as SGHTA and CDR2 as FQGNSA. CDR3 DNA, as far as it was read: TGTGCCAGCAGCTTAGCAGCGGGGGGTTACACAGATACG. It yields the protein CASSLAAGGYTDT. The full CDR3 reads CASSLAAGGYTDTQYF. The full variable domain, rest sourced from reference TRBV7-2 and TRBJ2-3, is GAGVSQSPSNKVTEKGKDVELRCDPISGHTALYWYRQSLGQGLEFLIYFQGNSAPDKSGLPSDRFSAERTGGSVSTLTIQRTQQEDSAVYLCASSLAAGGYTDTQYFGPGTRLTVL.

Remarks on this clone: The CDR3 goes on 3 residues after the read ends, and that part is filled in from the germline J gene. The rearrangement uses TRBV28 and TRBJ2-1; 12 nucleotides line up with TRBD1. The CDR3 spans 14 residues. Unmatched junction bases numbered 6, after V lost 7 bases and J lost 8 bases. CDR1 is MDHEN, CDR2 SYDVKM, per germline. Partial CDR3 DNA: TGTGCCAGCAACCGGGACAGGGGGCGGGATGAG. Its translation is CASNRDRGRDE. The complete CDR3 sequence is CASNRDRGRDEQFF.

Concerning this clone: The read halts 3 residues ahead of the CDR3 end, with the missing end drawn from the germline J gene. Other DNA sequences in this sample translate to the same CDR3. V is TRBV30 and J is TRBJ1-3, with D perhaps matching TRBD1 (6 bases). V gave up 2 bases and J gave up 9 bases, with 11 bases separating them. Germline values: CDR1 GTSNPN, CDR2 SVGIG (reference sequence). This CDR3 contains 12 residues. The CDR3 protein is CAWSQGGGTIYF. The CDR3 bases that were read are TGTGCCTGGAGTCAAGGGGGAGGCACC.

Concerning this clone itself: The read ends 3 residues shy of where the CDR3 ends; the end is completed using the germline J gene. The genes are TRBV14 and TRBJ2-5; 8 nucleotides agree with TRBD1. This CDR3 has 15 amino acids. Germline V gene data show CDR1 as SGHDN and CDR2 as FVKESK. The CDR3 bases that were read are TGTGCCAGCAGCCCGGGACAGGCTTACACAGATACC. Translating gives CASSPGQAYTDT. The full CDR3 is CASSPGQAYTDTQYF.

In regard to this clone: The CDR3 end lies 3 residues beyond the end of the read and is filled in from the germline J gene. The rearrangement uses TRBV25-1 and TRBJ1-2; a weak D match, TRBD1 (6 bases). This CDR3 contains 13 residues. V dropped 4 bases and J dropped 3 bases, with 9 bases sitting between them. CDR1 is MGHDK, CDR2 SYGVNS, per germline. The chain's CDR3 is CASSAGDHYGYTF. Incomplete CDR3 DNA: TGTGCCAGCAGTGCAGGGGACCACTATGGC.

The CDR3 loop reads CASSNLRGGSYNSPQHF. CDR3 DNA, as far as it was read: TGTGCCAGTAGTAACCTCCGGGGGGGAAGCTATAATTCACCC. This chain joins TRBV19 and TRBJ1-5; possibly TRBD1 for D (5 bases). The missing CDR3 end, 3 residues past where the read stops, is filled in from the germline J gene. CDR3 length: 17 residues. Germline V gives CDR1 LNHDA, CDR2 SQIVND (reference sequence).

Of note for this clone: The read halts 3 residues ahead of the CDR3 end, with the missing end drawn from the germline J gene. J is TRBJ2-2 and V is TRBV19; TRBD1 is a possible D gene (6 bases). CDR1 LNHDA and CDR2 SQIVND come from the germline V gene (reference sequence). The CDR3 totals 14 residues. This CDR3 is CASSVQGYNEKLFF. The sequenced part of the CDR3 DNA is TGTGCCAGTAGTGTCCAGGGGTATAATGAAAAG.

Worth noting for this clone: The missing CDR3 end, 3 residues past where the read stops, is filled in from the germline J gene. V usage is TRBV19 and J usage is TRBJ2-2, with 8 nucleotides matching TRBD1. This CDR3 comprises 17 residues. Germline V gene lookup returns CDR1 LNHDA and CDR2 SQIVND (reference sequence). The CDR3: CASSIHSGGATNEKLFF. CDR3 bases read: TGTGCCAGTAGTATCCATTCAGGGGGCGCGACTAATGAAAAG.

A note on this clone: The CDR3 goes on 3 residues after the read ends, and that part is filled in from the germline J gene. V usage is TRBV5-1 and J usage is TRBJ2-2, with 8 bases lining up with TRBD1. Looked up from germline, CDR1 is SGHRS and CDR2 is YFSETQ. Losses at the gene ends were 5 bases for V and 3 bases for J; bases not matched to a gene: 0. This CDR3 region has 13 residues. The CDR3 sequence is CASRTGDTGELFF. The sequenced part of the CDR3 DNA is TGCGCCAGCAGGACAGGGGACACCGGGGAG. Complete variable domain (other parts from reference TRBV5-1 and TRBJ2-2): KAGVTQTPRYLIKTRGQQVTLSCSPISGHRSVSWYQQTPGQGLQFLFEYFSETQRNKGNFPGRFSGRQFSNSRSEMNVSTLELGDSALYLCASRTGDTGELFFGEGSRLTVL.

To note about this clone: The read gets to within 3 residues of the CDR3 end, and the germline J gene fills in the rest. J is TRBJ1-4 and V is TRBV2, with no clear D. CDR1 and CDR2 from the germline V gene are SNHLY and FYNNEI. This CDR3 spans 15 amino acids. The DNA read from the CDR3 is TGTGCCAGCAAGAGCGGGGAGAAAGATAATTCACCA. It yields the protein CASKSGEKDNSP. The entire CDR3 sequence reads CASKSGEKDNSPLFF.

Points on this clone: The read ends 3 residues before the CDR3 terminus; that terminus is restored from the germline J gene. The J gene is TRBJ2-7, the V gene TRBV19; D gene unclear. V gave up 4 bases and J gave up 4 bases, with 8 bases separating them. The CDR3 spans 12 residues. Germline CDR1 reads LNHDA; CDR2 reads SQIVND (reference sequence). CDR3 in amino acids: CASSRTVYEQYF. Incomplete CDR3 DNA: TGTGCCAGTAGTAGAACAGTGTACGAG.

The covered CDR3 bases are TGTGCCAGTAGCATATCAGCAACTAATGAAAAA. This sequence encodes CASSISATNEK. The whole CDR3 protein is CASSISATNEKLFF. The V gene is TRBV19, the J gene TRBJ1-4; D gene ambiguous. The read terminates 3 residues before the CDR3 end, so the remaining end is supplied by the germline J gene. In germline, CDR1 is LNHDA, CDR2 SQIVND (reference sequence). This CDR3 spans 14 amino acids. V lost 6 bases, J lost 0 bases, and 8 bases lay in between.

The CDR3 protein is CASSSGIAGAETQYF. The DNA read from the CDR3 is TGTGCCAGCAGCTCAGGGATAGCGGGAGCAGAGACC. The rearrangement links TRBV7-9 to TRBJ2-5; 9 positions agree with TRBD2. With the read ending 3 residues before the CDR3 end, the germline J gene is used to fill in that end. V dropped 4 bases and J dropped 4; count of bases not matched to a gene: 7. Germline values: CDR1 SEHNR, CDR2 FQNEAQ (reference sequence). The CDR3 is made up of 15 amino acids.

With regard to this clone: The read terminates 3 residues ahead of where the CDR3 ends, so the germline J gene completes it. The gene calls are TRBV7-3 and TRBJ2-2; D may be TRBD1 (7 bases). The germline gives CDR1 SGHTA, CDR2 FQGTGA. The CDR3 runs 16 residues. V was clipped by 3 bases and J by 3 bases, with 14 bases between them. The CDR3 bases that were read are TGTGCCAGCAGCTTGAGTGGAGGGGGCTACACCGGGGAG. Residues: CASSLSGGGYTGE. Given in full, the CDR3 is CASSLSGGGYTGELFF.